These 17 T cell receptor beta chains share one sample of origin, sequenced in a study. One entry per CDR3 protein, called by TCRdb with MiXCR from the 5' RACE reads. The sample lists 50,000 to 70,000 distinct CDR3 sequences, less than 25% seen once, with 3.2% in the top ten. Treg sorting used a CD4+CD25+CD127-/low gate. Material: tumor-infiltrating Tregs sorted from the breast tumor. The source is a female donor with breast cancer.

The J gene is TRBJ2-2, the V gene TRBV12-3 or TRBV12-4; 9 bases are a match to TRBD1. The CDR3 sequence is 14 residues long. Trimming took 6 bases from V and 7 from J; bases not matched to a gene: 6. CDR3 amino acids: CASSRQGVGGELFF. CDR3 DNA: TGTGCCAGCAGCAGACAGGGGGTCGGCGGGGAGCTGTTTTTT.

In the case of this clonotype: It is likely a read error, because the conserved phenylalanine at the end of the CDR3 is missing. This rearrangement joins TRBV11-3 to TRBJ2-2, with 9 bases that match TRBD1. The CDR3 is 15 amino acids. The germline gives CDR1 SGHNT, CDR2 YENEEA. Trimming removed 5 bases from V and 1 base from J; junction bases left unmatched: 2. CDR3 nucleotide sequence: TGTGCCAGCAGCAAGGGACAGGGGAACACCGGGGAGCTGTTTTCT. Translation gives CASSKGQGNTGELFS.

CDR3 region: CASSATGGTYEQYF. The CDR3 DNA follows: TGTGCCAGCAGTGCGACAGGGGGCACCTACGAGCAGTACTTC. V usage is TRBV28 and J usage is TRBJ2-7; TRBD1 matches 10 bases. V was clipped by 5 bases and J by 2 bases; unmatched bases: 3. The CDR3 totals 14 residues. CDR1 and CDR2 from the germline V gene are MDHEN and SYDVKM.

This clonotype has only a few counts. V usage is TRBV7-2 and J usage is TRBJ1-5; no clear D. The CDR3 covers 15 residues. Germline V lookup: CDR1 SGHTA, CDR2 FQGNSA. Trimming removed 5 bases from V and 2 bases from J, with 13 bases in between. The CDR3 loop reads CASSPSRVGNQPQHF. DNA for the CDR3: TGTGCCAGCAGCCCCTCACGAGTCGGCAATCAGCCCCAGCATTTT.

This clonotype came up a few times. This chain connects TRBV24-1 to TRBJ2-2; unclear D gene. V gave up 5 bases and J gave up 5 bases, with 11 bases separating them. The CDR3 has 14 amino acids. Germline V CDR1 and CDR2: KGHDR, SFDVKD. CDR3 bases: TGTGCCACCAGTGCTGCGATCGGGACCGGGGAGCTGTTTTTT. Encoded protein: CATSAAIGTGELFF.

This clonotype occurred many times. The chain links TRBV6-2 or TRBV6-3 to TRBJ2-3; TRBD2 matches at 9 bases. Germline V gives CDR1 MNHEY, CDR2 SVGEGT. This CDR3 is built from 17 residues. J lost 5 bases, V lost 5 bases, and 14 bases had no gene match. The CDR3 loop reads CASSPAEVAGAQDTQYF. CDR3 DNA: TGTGCCAGCAGTCCTGCGGAGGTAGCGGGAGCACAAGATACGCAGTATTTT.

This clonotype came up many times. The chain has TRBV5-1 and TRBJ2-5; possibly TRBD1 for D (6 bases). Trimming took 4 bases from V and 2 from J, leaving 12 bases between them. Germline CDR1 is SGHRS and CDR2 is YFSETQ. CDR3 size: 14 residues. The CDR3 sequence is CASSTGILQETQYF. CDR3 in DNA: TGCGCCAGCAGCACAGGGATTTTACAAGAGACCCAGTACTTC.

This clonotype came up a few times. This chain joins TRBV5-1 and TRBJ2-7; a weak D match, TRBD2 (7 bases). Trimming pared 4 bases from V and 4 bases from J, leaving 12 bases between. Germline lookup yields CDR1 SGHRS and CDR2 YFSETQ. This CDR3 is built from 13 residues. For the CDR3, the DNA is TGCGCCAGCAGCCCACGGGGGGCGTACGAGCAGTACTTC. Protein product: CASSPRGAYEQYF.

This clonotype was seen many times. V usage is TRBV6-5 and J usage is TRBJ2-5, with D tentatively TRBD1 (5 bases). The V gene's germline CDR1 is MNHEY and CDR2 SVGAGI. The CDR3 runs 13 residues. V dropped 2 bases and J dropped 9 bases, with 13 bases sitting between them. The CDR3 reads CASSYGPGRAQYF. DNA of the CDR3: TGTGCCAGCAGTTACGGTCCCGGCAGGGCCCAGTACTTC.

This clonotype was observed a handful of times. The CDR3 is CASSLGQQGRAFF. Here the CDR3 DNA reads TGTGCCAGCAGCTTAGGTCAACAGGGAAGAGCTTTCTTT. J is TRBJ1-1 and V is TRBV7-8; D is perhaps TRBD1 (6 bases). The CDR3 runs 13 residues. Per the germline V gene, CDR1 is SGHVS and CDR2 is FQNEAQ. The V end was cut by 1 base, the J end by 10 bases, with 13 bases between.

Worth noting for this clonotype: A clone one base away is much larger, so this may be a read error. J is TRBJ2-1 and V is TRBV18, with D unclear. Trimming removed 5 bases from V and 4 bases from J, with 9 bases in between. Germline CDR1 and CDR2: KGHSH and LQKENI. The CDR3 runs to 13 residues. The DNA for the CDR3 is TGTGCCAGCTCAAGGCGAAAGTACAATGAGCAGTTCTTC. Its translation is CASSRRKYNEQFF.

V and J are TRBV7-8 and TRBJ1-3, with D hard to call. Germline V lookup: CDR1 SGHVS, CDR2 FQNEAQ. The CDR3 is 15 residues long. V was clipped by 6 bases and J by 0 bases, with 12 bases between them. The CDR3 protein is CASSRRPDSGNTIYF. The CDR3 DNA reads as TGTGCCAGCAGTCGGAGACCCGACTCTGGAAACACCATATATTTT.

The genes are TRBV4-1 and TRBJ2-5, with D uncertain. Deletions cut 1 base from V and 5 bases from J, with 14 bases between. CDR3 size: 15 residues. Germline V gene data show CDR1 as MGHRA and CDR2 as YSYEKL. For the CDR3, the DNA is TGCGCCAGCAGCCAAGCGGGCCTGGTGGGGGAGACCCAGTACTTC. This codes for CASSQAGLVGETQYF.

The chain has TRBV30 and TRBJ2-5; D remains ambiguous. CDR1 and CDR2 (germline): GTSNPN, SVGIG (reference sequence). Trimming took off 5 bases at V and 2 bases at J, with 3 bases between the two ends. The CDR3 covers 10 residues. DNA for the CDR3: TGTGCCTGGGCTCAAGAGACCCAGTACTTC. Translating it yields CAWAQETQYF.

This clonotype was seen many times. The CDR3: CATSPVGWGDEKLFF. CDR3 DNA: TGTGCCACCAGCCCTGTTGGGTGGGGGGATGAAAAACTGTTTTTT. The chain is built from TRBV15 and TRBJ1-4; the D gene is possibly TRBD1 (5 bases). The CDR3 runs to 15 residues. Trimming pared 5 bases from V and 6 bases from J, leaving 16 bases between. In germline, CDR1 is LNHNV, CDR2 YYDKDF (reference sequence). The full variable domain, completed using reference TRBV15 and TRBJ1-4, is DAMVIQNPRYQVTQFGKPVTLSCSQTLNHNVMYWYQQKSSQAPKLLFHYYDKDFNNEADTPDNFQSRRPNTSFCFLDIRSPGLGDTAMYLCATSPVGWGDEKLFFGSGTQLSVL.

This clonotype has ten or more counts. This chain joins TRBV29-1 and TRBJ1-1; TRBD1 agrees at 8 bases. The CDR3 loop spans 15 amino acids. After removal of 4 bases from V and 2 bases from J, the junction contained 9 bases not matched to a gene. Germline CDR1 SQVTM, CDR2 ANQGSEA. The DNA for the CDR3 is TGCAGCGTTGTTAAGGCGCAGGGGGCTAACACTGAAGCTTTCTTT. Amino acids: CSVVKAQGANTEAFF.

This clonotype was recorded at least ten times. The gene calls are TRBV5-1 and TRBJ2-3; D remains ambiguous. The CDR3 is made up of 13 amino acids. V lost 0 bases to trimming and J lost 3 bases, with 5 bases between them. Per the germline V gene, CDR1 is SGHRS and CDR2 is YFSETQ. In DNA form, the CDR3 reads TGCGCCAGCAGCTTGGACGCTACAGATACGCAGTATTTT. This sequence encodes CASSLDATDTQYF.